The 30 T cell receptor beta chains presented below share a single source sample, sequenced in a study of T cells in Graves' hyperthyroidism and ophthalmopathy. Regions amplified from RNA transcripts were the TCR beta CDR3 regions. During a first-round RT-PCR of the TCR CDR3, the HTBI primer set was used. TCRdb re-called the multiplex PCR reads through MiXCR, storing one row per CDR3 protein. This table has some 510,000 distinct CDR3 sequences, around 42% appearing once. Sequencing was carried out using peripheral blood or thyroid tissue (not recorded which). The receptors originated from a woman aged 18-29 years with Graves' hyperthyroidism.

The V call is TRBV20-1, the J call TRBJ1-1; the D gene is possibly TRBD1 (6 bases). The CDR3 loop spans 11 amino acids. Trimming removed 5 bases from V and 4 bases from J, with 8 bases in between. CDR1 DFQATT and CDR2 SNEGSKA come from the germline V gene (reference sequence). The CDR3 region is CSAAGATEAFF. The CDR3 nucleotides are TGCAGTGCTGCAGGGGCCACTGAAGCTTTCTTT.

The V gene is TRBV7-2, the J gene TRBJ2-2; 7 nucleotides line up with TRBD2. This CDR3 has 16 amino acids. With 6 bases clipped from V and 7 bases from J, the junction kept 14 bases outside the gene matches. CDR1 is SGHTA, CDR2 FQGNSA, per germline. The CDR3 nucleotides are TGTGCCAGCAGTTTTATAGCGGGTGGGCCTGGCGGGGAGCTGTTTTTT. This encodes CASSFIAGGPGGELFF.

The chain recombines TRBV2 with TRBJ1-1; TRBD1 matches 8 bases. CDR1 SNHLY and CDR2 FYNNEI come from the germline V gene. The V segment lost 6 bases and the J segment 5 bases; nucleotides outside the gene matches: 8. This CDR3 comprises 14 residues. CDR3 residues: CASRGVRGRTEAFF. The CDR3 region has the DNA TGTGCCAGCAGGGGGGTCAGGGGGCGAACTGAAGCTTTCTTT.

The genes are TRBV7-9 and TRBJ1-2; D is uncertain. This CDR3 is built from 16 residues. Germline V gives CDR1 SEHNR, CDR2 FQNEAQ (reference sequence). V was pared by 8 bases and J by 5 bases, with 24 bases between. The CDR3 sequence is CASSPPSRQSVYGYTF. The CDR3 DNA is TGTGCCAGCTCACCACCCTCAAGGCAGTCGGTATATGGCTACACCTTC. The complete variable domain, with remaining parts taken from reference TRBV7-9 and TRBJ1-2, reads DTGVSQNPRHKITKRGQNVTFRCDPISEHNRLYWYRQTLGQGPEFLTYFQNEAQLEKSRLLSDRFSAERPKGSFSTLEIQRTEQGDSAMYLCASSPPSRQSVYGYTFGSGTRLTVV.

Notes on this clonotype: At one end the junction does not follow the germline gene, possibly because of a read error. The CDR3 DNA reads TGTGCCAGTAAAAGGGAGGGGTACGTTCTTGAAGCTTTC. Residues: CASKREGYVLEAF. The V call is TRBV19, the J call TRBJ2-6, with 7 bases fitting TRBD2. CDR1 and CDR2 (germline): LNHDA, SQIVND (reference sequence). The CDR3 consists of 13 residues.

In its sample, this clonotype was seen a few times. The CDR3 bases are TGTGCCTGGAGTGTCGGGGGCACTGAAGCTTTCTTT. Encoded protein: CAWSVGGTEAFF. The V gene is TRBV30, the J gene TRBJ1-1; tentatively, D is TRBD1 (5 bases). V was trimmed by 0 bases and J by 4 bases, leaving 6 bases between them. Per the germline V gene, CDR1 is GTSNPN and CDR2 is SVGIG (reference sequence). CDR3 length equals 12 residues.

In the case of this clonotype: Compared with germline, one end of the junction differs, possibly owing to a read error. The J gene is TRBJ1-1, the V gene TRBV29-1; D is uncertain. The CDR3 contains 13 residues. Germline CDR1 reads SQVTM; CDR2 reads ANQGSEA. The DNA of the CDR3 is TGCAGCGTCGTAAGGCAGCTGAACACTGGAGCTTTCTTT. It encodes CSVVRQLNTGAFF.

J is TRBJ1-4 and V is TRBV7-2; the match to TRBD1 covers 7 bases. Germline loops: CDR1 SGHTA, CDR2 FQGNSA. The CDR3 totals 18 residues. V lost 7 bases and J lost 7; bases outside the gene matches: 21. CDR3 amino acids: CASIKTDRAKQSGEKLFF. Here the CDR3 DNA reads TGTGCCAGCATCAAGACCGACAGGGCCAAACAATCAGGTGAAAAACTGTTTTTT.

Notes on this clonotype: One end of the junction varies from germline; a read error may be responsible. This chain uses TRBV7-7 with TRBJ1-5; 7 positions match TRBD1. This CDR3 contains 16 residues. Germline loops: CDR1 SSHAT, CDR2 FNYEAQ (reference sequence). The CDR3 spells CASSQEGAGGGKPQHF. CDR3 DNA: TGCGCCAGCAGCCAAGAAGGGGCCGGAGGGGGCAAACCCCAGCATTTT. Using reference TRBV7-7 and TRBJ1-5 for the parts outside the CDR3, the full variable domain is GAGVSQSPRYKVTKRGQDVTLRCDPISSHATLYWYQQALGQGPEFLTYFNYEAQPDKSGLPSDRFSAERPEGSISTLTIQRTEQRDSAMYRCASSQEGAGGGKPQHFGDGTRLSIL.

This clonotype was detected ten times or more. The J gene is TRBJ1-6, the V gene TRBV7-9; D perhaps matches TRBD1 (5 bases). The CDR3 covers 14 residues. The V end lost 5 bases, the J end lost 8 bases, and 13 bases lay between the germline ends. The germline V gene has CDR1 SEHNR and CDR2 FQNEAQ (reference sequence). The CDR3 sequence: CASSPRGGDSPLHF. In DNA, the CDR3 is TGTGCCAGCAGCCCCCGCGGGGGGGATTCACCCCTCCACTTT.

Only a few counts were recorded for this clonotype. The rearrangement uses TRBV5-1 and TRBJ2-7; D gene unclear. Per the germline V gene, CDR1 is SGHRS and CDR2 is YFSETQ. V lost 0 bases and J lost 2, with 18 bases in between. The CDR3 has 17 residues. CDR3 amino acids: CASSLGSTLGIPYEQYF. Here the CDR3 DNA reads TGCGCCAGCAGCTTGGGCTCGACCCTGGGGATTCCCTACGAGCAGTACTTC.

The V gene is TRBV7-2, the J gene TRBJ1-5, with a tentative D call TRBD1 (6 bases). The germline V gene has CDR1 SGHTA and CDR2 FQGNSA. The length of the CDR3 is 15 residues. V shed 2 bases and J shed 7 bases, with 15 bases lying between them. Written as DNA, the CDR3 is TGTGCCAGCAGCTTACTTCCAGGGGCCGGACAGCCCCAGCATTTT. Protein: CASSLLPGAGQPQHF.

The CDR3 DNA is TGTGCCACCAGTGAAGCAGCGGGACTAGAGACCCAGTACTTC. This encodes CATSEAAGLETQYF. V gene TRBV24-1 combines with J gene TRBJ2-5; 7 bases align to TRBD2. The CDR3 length is 14 residues. After removal of 4 bases from V and 4 bases from J, the junction contained 5 bases not matched to a gene. Germline V gene sequence: CDR1 KGHDR, CDR2 SFDVKD.

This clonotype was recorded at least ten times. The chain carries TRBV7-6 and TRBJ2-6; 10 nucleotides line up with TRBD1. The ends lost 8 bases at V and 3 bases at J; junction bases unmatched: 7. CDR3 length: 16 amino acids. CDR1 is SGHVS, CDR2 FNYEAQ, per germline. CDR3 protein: CASARDRGFGANVLTF. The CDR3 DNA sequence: TGTGCCAGCGCTCGGGACAGGGGATTTGGGGCCAACGTCCTGACTTTC. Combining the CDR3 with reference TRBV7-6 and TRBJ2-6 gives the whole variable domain GAGVSQSPRYKVTKRGQDVALRCDPISGHVSLYWYRQALGQGPEFLTYFNYEAQQDKSGLPNDRFSAERPEGSISTLTIQRTEQRDSAMYRCASARDRGFGANVLTFGAGSRLTVL.

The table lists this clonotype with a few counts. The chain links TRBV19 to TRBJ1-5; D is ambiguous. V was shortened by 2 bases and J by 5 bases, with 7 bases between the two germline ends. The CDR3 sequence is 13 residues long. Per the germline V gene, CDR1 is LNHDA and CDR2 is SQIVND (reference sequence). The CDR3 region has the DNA TGTGCCAGTAGTATAAGCAGAGATCAGCCCCAGCATTTT. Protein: CASSISRDQPQHF.

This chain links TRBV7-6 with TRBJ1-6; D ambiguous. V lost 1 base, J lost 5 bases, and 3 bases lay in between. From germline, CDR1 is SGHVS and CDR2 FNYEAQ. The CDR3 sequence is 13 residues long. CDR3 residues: CASSLDHNSPLHF. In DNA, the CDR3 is TGTGCCAGCAGCTTAGATCATAATTCACCCCTCCACTTT.

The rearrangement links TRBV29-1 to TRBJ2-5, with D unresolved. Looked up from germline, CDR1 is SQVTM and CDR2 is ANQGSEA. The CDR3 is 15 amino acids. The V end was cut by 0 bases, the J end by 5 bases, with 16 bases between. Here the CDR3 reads CSVEEPGPNGETQYF. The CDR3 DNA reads TGCAGCGTTGAAGAACCCGGGCCCAACGGGGAGACCCAGTACTTC.

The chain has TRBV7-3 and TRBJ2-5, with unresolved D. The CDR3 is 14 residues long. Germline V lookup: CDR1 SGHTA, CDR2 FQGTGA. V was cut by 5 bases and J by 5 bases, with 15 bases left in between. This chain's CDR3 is CASSPGNTPETQYF. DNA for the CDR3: TGTGCCAGCAGCCCCGGAAACACGCCGGAGACCCAGTACTTC.

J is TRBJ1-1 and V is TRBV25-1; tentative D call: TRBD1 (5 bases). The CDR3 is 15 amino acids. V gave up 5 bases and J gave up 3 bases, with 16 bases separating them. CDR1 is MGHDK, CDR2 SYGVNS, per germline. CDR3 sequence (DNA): TGTGCCAGCAGTTATGCCGGGACCCCAGACACTGAAGCTTTCTTT. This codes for CASSYAGTPDTEAFF.

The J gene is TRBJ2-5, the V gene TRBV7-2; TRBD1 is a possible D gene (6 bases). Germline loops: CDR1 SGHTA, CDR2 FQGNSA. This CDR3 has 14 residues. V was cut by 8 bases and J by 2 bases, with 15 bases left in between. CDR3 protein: CASRQDRDQETQYF. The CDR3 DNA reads TGTGCCAGCCGCCAGGACAGAGATCAAGAGACCCAGTACTTC.

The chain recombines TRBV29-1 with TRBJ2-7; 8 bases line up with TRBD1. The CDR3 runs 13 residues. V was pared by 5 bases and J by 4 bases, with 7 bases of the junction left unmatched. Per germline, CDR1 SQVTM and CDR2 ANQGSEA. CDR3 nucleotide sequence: TGCAGCGTTTACGGTACAGGGGGGTACGAGCAGTACTTC. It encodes CSVYGTGGYEQYF.

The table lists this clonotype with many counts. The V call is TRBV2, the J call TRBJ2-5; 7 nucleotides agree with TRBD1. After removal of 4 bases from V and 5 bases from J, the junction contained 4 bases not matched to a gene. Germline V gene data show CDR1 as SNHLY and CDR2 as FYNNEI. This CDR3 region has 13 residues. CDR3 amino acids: CASSAQGWETQYF. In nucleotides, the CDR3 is TGTGCCAGCAGTGCACAGGGGTGGGAGACCCAGTACTTC.

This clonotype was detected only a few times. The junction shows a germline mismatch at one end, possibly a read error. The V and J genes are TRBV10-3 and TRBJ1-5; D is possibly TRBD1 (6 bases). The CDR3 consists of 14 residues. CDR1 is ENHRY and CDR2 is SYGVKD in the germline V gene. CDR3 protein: CASSEQGINQPQHF. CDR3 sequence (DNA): TGTGCCAGCAGTGAACAGGGCATCAATCAGCCCCAGCATTTT.

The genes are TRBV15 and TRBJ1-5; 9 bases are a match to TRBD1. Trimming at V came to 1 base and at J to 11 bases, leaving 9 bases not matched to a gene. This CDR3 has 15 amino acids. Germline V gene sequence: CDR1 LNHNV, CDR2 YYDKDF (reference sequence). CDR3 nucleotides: TGTGCCACCAGCAGAGCGACAGGGGGGGTTGAGACCCAGCATTTT. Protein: CATSRATGGVETQHF.

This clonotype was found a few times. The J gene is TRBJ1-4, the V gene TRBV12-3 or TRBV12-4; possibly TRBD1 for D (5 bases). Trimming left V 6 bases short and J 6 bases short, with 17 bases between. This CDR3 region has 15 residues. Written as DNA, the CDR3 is TGTGCCAGCAGCCTTGACAGTCCCGAGGATGAAAAACTGTTTTTT. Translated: CASSLDSPEDEKLFF.

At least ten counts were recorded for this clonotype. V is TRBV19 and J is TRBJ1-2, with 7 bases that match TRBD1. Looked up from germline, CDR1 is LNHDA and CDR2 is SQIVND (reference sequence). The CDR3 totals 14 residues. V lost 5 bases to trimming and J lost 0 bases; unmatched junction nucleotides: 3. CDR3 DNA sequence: TGTGCCAGTAGTCGACAGGGCTCTAACTATGGCTACACCTTC. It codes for CASSRQGSNYGYTF.

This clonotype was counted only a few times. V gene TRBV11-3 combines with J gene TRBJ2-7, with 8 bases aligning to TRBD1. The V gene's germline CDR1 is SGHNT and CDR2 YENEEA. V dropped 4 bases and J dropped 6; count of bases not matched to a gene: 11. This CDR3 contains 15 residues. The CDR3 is CASSSPGQGALEQYF. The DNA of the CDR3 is TGTGCCAGCAGCTCCCCCGGGCAGGGGGCTCTCGAGCAGTACTTC.

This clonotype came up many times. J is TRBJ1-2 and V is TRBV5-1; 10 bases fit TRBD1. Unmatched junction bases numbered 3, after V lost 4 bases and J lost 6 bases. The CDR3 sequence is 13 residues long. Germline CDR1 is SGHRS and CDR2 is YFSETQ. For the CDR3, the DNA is TGCGCCAGCAGCACAGGGACAGGGGATGGCTACACCTTC. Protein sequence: CASSTGTGDGYTF. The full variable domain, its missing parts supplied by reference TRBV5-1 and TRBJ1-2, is KAGVTQTPRYLIKTRGQQVTLSCSPISGHRSVSWYQQTPGQGLQFLFEYFSETQRNKGNFPGRFSGRQFSNSRSEMNVSTLELGDSALYLCASSTGTGDGYTFGSGTRLTVV.

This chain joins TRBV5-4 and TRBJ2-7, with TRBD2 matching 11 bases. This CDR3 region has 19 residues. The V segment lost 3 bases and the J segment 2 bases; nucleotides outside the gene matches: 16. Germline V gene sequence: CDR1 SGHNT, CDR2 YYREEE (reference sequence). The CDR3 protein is CASSSPGTSGLDRTYEQYF. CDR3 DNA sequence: TGTGCCAGCAGCTCCCCCGGGACTAGCGGCCTTGACCGTACCTACGAGCAGTACTTC.

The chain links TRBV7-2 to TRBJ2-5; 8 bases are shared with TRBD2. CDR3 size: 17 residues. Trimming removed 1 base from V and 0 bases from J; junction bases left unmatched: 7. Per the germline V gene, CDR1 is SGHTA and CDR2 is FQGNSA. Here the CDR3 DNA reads TGTGCCAGCAGCTTAGACTCGGGAGGGATGTACCAAGAGACCCAGTACTTC. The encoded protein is CASSLDSGGMYQETQYF.